A selection of T cell receptor beta chains follows, all from one sample in a study. TCRdb itself ran the RT-PCR reads through MiXCR, one entry per CDR3 protein. The data show more than 550,000 distinct CDR3 sequences, approximately 14% seen once. The material sequenced was memory CD4+ T cells from blood. These receptor sequences come from a female donor in good health, serving as a healthy control. Each CDR3 is given with its conserved first and last residue. The order of the fields is D gene, V gene, J gene, clone size, CDR3 DNA, CDR3 protein. D genes are given only for firm matches. A clone size is listed for some rows: how often the clone was seen (once, few, many), or a class if it is expanded.

>.|TRBV4-1|TRBJ2-7|few
TGCGCCAGCAGCCAAACGACAGTGATCTACGAGCAGTACTTC
CASSQTTVIYEQYF
>TRBD1|TRBV12-3/TRBV12-4|TRBJ2-3|.
TGTGCCAGCAGTTTTGGACAGGGGGGAGAAGATACGCAGTATTTT
CASSFGQGGEDTQYF
>.|TRBV15|TRBJ1-3|few
TGTGCCACCAGCAAGGGACCTAATGTGTGGGGGGGAAACACCATATATTTT
CATSKGPNVWGGNTIYF
>.|TRBV7-2|TRBJ1-5|.
TGTGCCAGCAGCCCTGGGGGGCGGCCCCAGCATTTT
CASSPGGRPQHF
>TRBD1|TRBV29-1|TRBJ1-3|many
TGCAGCGTTGAAGAACAGGGGGGTGGAAACACCATATATTTT
CSVEEQGGGNTIYF
>TRBD2|TRBV28|TRBJ2-1|.
TGTGCCAGCAGTCCACGACTAGCGGGAACTGAGCAGTTCTTC
CASSPRLAGTEQFF
>.|TRBV27|TRBJ2-5|many
TGTGCCAGCAGTTTTCGGTGGGCGTCGGGGGAGACCCAGTACTTC
CASSFRWASGETQYF
>.|TRBV20-1|TRBJ2-7|.
TGCAGTTCCCGCGGGCGGGATCTCTACGAGCAGTACTTC
CSSRGRDLYEQYF
>.|TRBV5-1|TRBJ2-5|many
TGCGCCAGCAGCACCGGACAGAAGCAAGAGACCCAGTACTTC
CASSTGQKQETQYF
>.|TRBV10-3|TRBJ1-1|few
TGTGCCATCAGTGATCCCGGGGAGGCGAACACTGAAGCTTTCTTT
CAISDPGEANTEAFF
>TRBD1|TRBV6-5|TRBJ1-1|many
TGTGCCAGCAGTTACCCTGGGACAGGGGAAGCTTTCTTT
CASSYPGTGEAFF
>.|TRBV5-1|TRBJ1-2|many
TGCGCCAGCAGCTTGATTCCTGACTATGGCTACACCTTC
CASSLIPDYGYTF
>TRBD2|TRBV20-1|TRBJ2-1|.
TGCAGCACCTCAGGACTAGCTATGAATGAGCAGTTCTTC
CSTSGLAMNEQFF
>TRBD1|TRBV5-1|TRBJ2-5|.
TGCGCCAGCAGCCTTACAGGGGGTCCTCTAGAGACCCAGTACTTC
CASSLTGGPLETQYF
>.|TRBV6-5|TRBJ1-1|many
TGTGCCAGCAGTCCCTCCGGGACACACATGCCTGAAGCTTTCTTT
CASSPSGTHMPEAFF
>TRBD1|TRBV20-1|TRBJ2-4|many
TGCAGTGCAATAGACAGGGGTGGCAAAAACATTCAGTACTTC
CSAIDRGGKNIQYF
>TRBD1|TRBV7-8|TRBJ1-5|.
TGTGCCAGCAGCCCCTGGACAGGGTATAGCAATCAGCCCCAGCATTTT
CASSPWTGYSNQPQHF